Presented here are 17 T cell receptor beta chains from one specimen sequenced in a study of T-cell memory formation after mild COVID-19. TCRdb itself ran the 5' RACE reads through MiXCR, one entry per CDR3 protein. This table has 110,000 or so distinct CDR3 sequences, 22% appearing once. Specimen: PBMCs or a T cell subset sorted from them (not recorded which). The receptor set was obtained from a man younger than 30 who had mild COVID-19 (a few samples of this study predate the infection). Cell type and time point are not known.

The chain links TRBV5-6 to TRBJ2-5; D ambiguous. Looked up from germline, CDR1 is SGHDT and CDR2 is YYEEEE. V was trimmed by 4 bases and J by 1 base, leaving 14 bases between them. The length of the CDR3 is 15 residues. The CDR3 loop reads CASSILTRTQETQYF. CDR3 coding DNA: TGTGCCAGCAGCATCCTAACACGGACCCAAGAGACCCAGTACTTC.

This clonotype has just a few counts. The V and J genes are TRBV4-1 and TRBJ2-7; the D is unclear. The CDR3 runs to 19 residues. V lost 0 bases and J 0 bases, leaving 21 bases between the germline ends. In germline, CDR1 is MGHRA, CDR2 YSYEKL. DNA for the CDR3: TGCGCCAGCAGCCAAGATGGCCCGTTCTTCTTCGGTGGCTCCTACGAGCAGTACTTC. Its translation is CASSQDGPFFFGGSYEQYF.

This chain joins TRBV7-9 and TRBJ1-2; 8 positions agree with TRBD1. V lost 5 bases and J lost 4; bases outside the gene matches: 6. The CDR3 consists of 14 residues. Germline values: CDR1 SEHNR, CDR2 FQNEAQ (reference sequence). The CDR3 sequence is CASSGDRGPYGYTF. CDR3 bases: TGTGCCAGCAGCGGAGACAGGGGACCCTATGGCTACACCTTC.

This clonotype was found once. The CDR3 region has the DNA TGTGCCAGTAGTATAGATCCGGGAGGAGATACGCAGTATTTT. It yields the protein CASSIDPGGDTQYF. The chain recombines TRBV19 with TRBJ2-3; 7 bases align to TRBD2. The ends lost 0 bases at V and 5 bases at J; junction bases unmatched: 2. This CDR3 has 14 amino acids. Germline lookup yields CDR1 LNHDA and CDR2 SQIVND (reference sequence).

The rearrangement links TRBV6-1 to TRBJ2-1; D is perhaps TRBD2 (5 bases). Per the germline V gene, CDR1 is MNHNS and CDR2 is SASEGT. The CDR3 runs to 14 residues. V dropped 0 bases and J dropped 7 bases, with 10 bases sitting between them. In DNA form, the CDR3 reads TGTGCCAGCAGTGAAGCTGCGGGCTGGAATGAGCAGTTCTTC. It is translated as CASSEAAGWNEQFF.

The chain has TRBV6-5 and TRBJ1-2; possible D gene TRBD1, 5 bases. The V gene's germline CDR1 is MNHEY and CDR2 SVGAGI. The CDR3 length is 14 residues. Between the trimmed V and J ends, which lost 6 bases and 4 bases, there was a span of 15 bases. CDR3 region: CASRPQGASYGYTF. The CDR3 nucleotides are TGTGCCAGCAGGCCCCAAGGGGCTTCCTATGGCTACACCTTC.

This clonotype was detected only a few times. The chain couples TRBV6-2 or TRBV6-3 to TRBJ2-7, with unresolved D. The CDR3 runs 13 residues. Trimming removed 2 bases at V and 4 bases at J, with 9 bases between. From germline, CDR1 is MNHEY and CDR2 SVGEGT. The CDR3 region is CASSYGSGYEQYF. The CDR3 DNA sequence: TGTGCCAGCAGTTACGGGTCTGGGTACGAGCAGTACTTC.

This clonotype was seen more than once but under ten times. The J gene is TRBJ2-1, the V gene TRBV5-4, with 9 bases fitting TRBD1. V lost 5 bases and J lost 5; bases outside the gene matches: 2. The CDR3 loop spans 13 amino acids. The germline V gene encodes CDR1 SGHNT and CDR2 YYREEE (reference sequence). The CDR3 spells CASRTGGNNEQFF. CDR3 coding DNA: TGTGCCAGCAGGACAGGGGGAAACAATGAGCAGTTCTTC.

A single count supports this clonotype. This sequence joins TRBV3-1 and TRBJ2-7; weak D call: TRBD1 (5 bases). Trimming pared 4 bases from V and 0 bases from J, leaving 13 bases between. The CDR3 length is 15 residues. CDR1 and CDR2 (germline): LGHDT, YNNKEL (reference sequence). This chain's CDR3 is CASSPVLTDSYEQYF. The CDR3 region has the DNA TGTGCCAGCAGCCCGGTTCTGACAGACTCCTACGAGCAGTACTTC.

The V gene is TRBV7-6, the J gene TRBJ2-7; possibly TRBD1 or TRBD2 for D (5 bases each). Germline V gene sequence: CDR1 SGHVS, CDR2 FNYEAQ. This CDR3 is 15 amino acids long. V was clipped by 0 bases and J by 6 bases, with 15 bases between them. CDR3 nucleotides: TGTGCCAGCAGCTTAGCGCCGGGGCCCACAGTCGAGCAGTACGTC. Protein sequence: CASSLAPGPTVEQYV.

The sample holds many counts of this clonotype. The V gene is TRBV13, the J gene TRBJ2-3, with D hard to call. The CDR3 consists of 13 residues. Per germline, CDR1 PRHDT and CDR2 FYEKMQ (reference sequence). Trimming pared 0 bases from V and 5 bases from J, leaving 6 bases between. The CDR3 nucleotides are TGTGCCAGCAGCTTAGGCCTCGGAGATACGCAGTATTTT. It specifies CASSLGLGDTQYF.

This CDR3 is CASSQQQRISGNTIYF. The CDR3 DNA reads TGTGCCAGCAGCCAACAACAGCGAATCTCTGGAAACACCATATATTTT. J is TRBJ1-3 and V is TRBV3-1, with D unresolved. Trimming left V 2 bases short and J 0 bases short, with 11 bases between. The CDR3 contains 16 residues. Germline V gene sequence: CDR1 LGHDT, CDR2 YNNKEL (reference sequence).

This clonotype was seen repeatedly, ten times or more. The chain joins TRBV4-1 to TRBJ2-7; D possibly uses TRBD1 or TRBD2 (5 bases each). The CDR3 extends over 14 amino acids. In germline, CDR1 is MGHRA, CDR2 YSYEKL. Trimming took 1 base from V and 4 from J, leaving 11 bases between them. This CDR3 reads CASSQVGTSYEQYF. Written as DNA, the CDR3 is TGCGCCAGCAGCCAAGTTGGGACCTCTTACGAGCAGTACTTC.

The V and J genes are TRBV2 and TRBJ2-1, with no clear D. The CDR3 loop spans 13 amino acids. Germline V lookup: CDR1 SNHLY, CDR2 FYNNEI. V was clipped by 6 bases and J by 5 bases, with 11 bases between them. CDR3 amino acids: CASSLRANNEQFF. The CDR3 DNA reads TGTGCCAGCAGCCTCCGGGCCAACAATGAGCAGTTCTTC.

This chain uses TRBV12-3 or TRBV12-4 with TRBJ1-1; weak D call: TRBD1 (6 bases). V lost 5 bases, J lost 1 base, and 11 bases lay in between. The CDR3 runs to 14 residues. CDR3 loop: CASSPARGNTEAFF. In DNA form, the CDR3 reads TGTGCCAGCAGTCCTGCCAGGGGGAACACTGAAGCTTTCTTT.

This clonotype was counted between two and nine times. The chain employs TRBV15 and TRBJ2-3; D might be TRBD2 (5 bases). V lost 1 base, J lost 0 bases, and 17 bases lay in between. The CDR3 length is 18 residues. In germline, CDR1 is LNHNV, CDR2 YYDKDF (reference sequence). CDR3 region: CATSRALRRPGSTDTQYF. In DNA, the CDR3 is TGTGCCACCAGCAGAGCCCTAAGGCGCCCGGGGAGCACAGATACGCAGTATTTT.

This rearrangement joins TRBV12-3 or TRBV12-4 to TRBJ2-2; D remains ambiguous. The CDR3 runs 18 residues. The germline V and J ends were trimmed by 8 bases and 6 bases, with 28 bases remaining between them. The CDR3 region has the DNA TGTGCCAGCCGACCCACCGCAGCCGGTTGGATCCAAGCCGGGGAGCTGTTTTTT. This codes for CASRPTAAGWIQAGELFF.